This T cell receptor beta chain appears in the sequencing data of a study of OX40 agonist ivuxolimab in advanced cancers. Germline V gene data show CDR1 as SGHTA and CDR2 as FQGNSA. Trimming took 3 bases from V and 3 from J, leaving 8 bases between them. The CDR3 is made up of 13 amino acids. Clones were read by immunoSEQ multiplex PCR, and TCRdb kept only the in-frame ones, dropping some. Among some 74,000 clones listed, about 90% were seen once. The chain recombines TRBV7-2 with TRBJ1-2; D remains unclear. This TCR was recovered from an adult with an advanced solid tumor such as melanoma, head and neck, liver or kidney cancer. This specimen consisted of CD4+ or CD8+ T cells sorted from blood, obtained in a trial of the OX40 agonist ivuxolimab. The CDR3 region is CASSFGRYYGYTF. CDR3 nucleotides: TGTGCCAGCAGCTTTGGGCGTTACTATGGCTACACCTTC.